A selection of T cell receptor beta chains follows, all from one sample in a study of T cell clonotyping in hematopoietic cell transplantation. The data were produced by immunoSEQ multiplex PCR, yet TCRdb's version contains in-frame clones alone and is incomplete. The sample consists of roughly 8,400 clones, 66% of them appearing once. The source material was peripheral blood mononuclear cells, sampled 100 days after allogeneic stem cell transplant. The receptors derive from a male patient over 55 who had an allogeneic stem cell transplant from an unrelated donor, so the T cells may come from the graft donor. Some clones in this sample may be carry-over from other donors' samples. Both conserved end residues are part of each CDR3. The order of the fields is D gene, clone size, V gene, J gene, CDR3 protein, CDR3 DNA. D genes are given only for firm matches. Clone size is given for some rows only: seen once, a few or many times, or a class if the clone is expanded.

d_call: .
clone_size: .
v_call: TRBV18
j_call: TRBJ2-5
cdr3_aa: CASSPGSGTNIQETQYF
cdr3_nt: TGTGCCAGCTCACCTGGATCCGGGACAAATATTCAAGAGACCCAGTACTTC

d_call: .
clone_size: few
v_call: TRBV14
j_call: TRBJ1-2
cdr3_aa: CASSQDIGRATYGYTF
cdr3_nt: TGTGCCAGCAGCCAAGACATCGGCAGGGCTACCTATGGCTACACCTTC

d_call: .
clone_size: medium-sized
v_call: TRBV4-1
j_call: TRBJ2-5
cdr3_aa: CASSQEQDFQETQYF
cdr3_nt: TGCGCCAGCAGCCAAGAACAAGACTTCCAAGAGACCCAGTACTTC

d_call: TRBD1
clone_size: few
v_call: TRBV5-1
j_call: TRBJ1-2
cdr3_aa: CASSDPGQDYGYTF
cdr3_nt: TGCGCCAGCAGCGATCCGGGACAGGATTATGGCTACACCTTC

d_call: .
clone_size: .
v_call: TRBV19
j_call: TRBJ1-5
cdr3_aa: CASSPRGDSSSNQPQHF
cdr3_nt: TGTGCCAGTAGTCCACGGGGGGACTCGAGTAGCAATCAGCCCCAGCATTTT

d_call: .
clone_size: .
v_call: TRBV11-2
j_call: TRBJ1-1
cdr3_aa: CASSFQSGNTEAFF
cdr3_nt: TGTGCCAGCAGCTTCCAATCGGGGAACACTGAAGCTTTCTTT

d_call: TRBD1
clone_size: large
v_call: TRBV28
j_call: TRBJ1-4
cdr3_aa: CASSRSGGPNEKLFF
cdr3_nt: TGTGCCAGCAGTCGATCAGGGGGACCTAATGAAAAACTGTTTTTT

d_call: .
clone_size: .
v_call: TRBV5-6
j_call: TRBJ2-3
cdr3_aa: CASSSPGGYSTDTQYF
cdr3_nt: TGTGCCAGCAGCAGCCCTGGCGGGTATAGCACAGATACGCAGTATTTT

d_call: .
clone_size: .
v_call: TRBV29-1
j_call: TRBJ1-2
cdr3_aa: CSVVGYDYGYTF
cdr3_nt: TGCAGCGTTGTTGGGTATGACTATGGCTACACCTTC

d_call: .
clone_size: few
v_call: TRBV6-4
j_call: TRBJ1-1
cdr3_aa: CASTPLAGLNTEAFF
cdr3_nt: TGTGCCAGTACGCCCTTGGCAGGGTTGAACACTGAAGCTTTCTTT

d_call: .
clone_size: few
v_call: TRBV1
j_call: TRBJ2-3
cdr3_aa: CTSRQTSGRDVTDTQYF
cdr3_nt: TGCACCAGCAGACAGACTAGCGGGAGGGACGTCACAGATACGCAGTATTTT

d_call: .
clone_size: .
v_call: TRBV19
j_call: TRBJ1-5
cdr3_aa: CATKSGWGPGSNQPQHF
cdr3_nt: TGTGCCACCAAATCAGGATGGGGTCCGGGTAGCAATCAGCCCCAGCATTTT

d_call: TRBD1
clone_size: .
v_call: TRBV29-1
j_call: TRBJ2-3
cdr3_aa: CSVPGRGSADTQYF
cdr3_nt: TGCAGCGTCCCCGGCAGGGGGAGCGCAGATACGCAGTATTTT

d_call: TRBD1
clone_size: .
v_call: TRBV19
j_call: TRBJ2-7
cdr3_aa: CATELVAGGAGEQYF
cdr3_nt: TGTGCCACGGAATTGGTGGCAGGGGGCGCGGGGGAGCAGTACTTC

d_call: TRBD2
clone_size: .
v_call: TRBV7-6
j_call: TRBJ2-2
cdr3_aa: CASSFGTSGTTGELFF
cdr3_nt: TGTGCCAGCAGTTTCGGGACTAGCGGGACCACCGGGGAGCTGTTTTTT

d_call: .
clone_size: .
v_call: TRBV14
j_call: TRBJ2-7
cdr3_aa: CASSQAGPYEQYF
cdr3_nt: TGTGCCAGCAGCCAAGCCGGGCCCTACGAGCAGTACTTC

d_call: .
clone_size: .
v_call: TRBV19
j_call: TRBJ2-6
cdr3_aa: CASSIPLRAGANVLTF
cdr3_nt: TGTGCCAGTAGTATACCCCTACGTGCTGGGGCCAACGTCCTGACTTTC

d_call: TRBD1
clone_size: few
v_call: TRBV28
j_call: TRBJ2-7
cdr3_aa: CASTPGQQSYEQYF
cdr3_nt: TGTGCCAGCACCCCGGGACAGCAGTCCTACGAGCAGTACTTC

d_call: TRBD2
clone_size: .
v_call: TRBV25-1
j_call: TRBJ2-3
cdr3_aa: CASSPSGASGSGTQYF
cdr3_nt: TGTGCCAGCAGCCCATCGGGTGCTAGCGGGAGTGGTACGCAGTATTTT

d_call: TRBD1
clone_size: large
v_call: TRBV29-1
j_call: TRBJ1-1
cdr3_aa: CSVLGQQGTEAFF
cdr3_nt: TGCAGCGTCCTGGGACAGCAGGGCACTGAAGCTTTCTTT

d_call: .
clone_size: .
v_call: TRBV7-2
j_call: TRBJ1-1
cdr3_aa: CASSLAQGGSEAFF
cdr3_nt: TGTGCCAGCAGCTTAGCGCAGGGAGGGTCTGAAGCTTTCTTT

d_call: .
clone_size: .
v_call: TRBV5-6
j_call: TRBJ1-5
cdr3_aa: CASSLAGVTTQHF
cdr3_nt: TGTGCCAGCAGCTTAGCAGGGGTGACGACCCAGCATTTT

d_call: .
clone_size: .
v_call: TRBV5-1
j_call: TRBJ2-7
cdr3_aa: CASSLQKPDYEQYF
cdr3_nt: TGCGCCAGCAGCCTGCAAAAACCAGACTACGAGCAGTACTTC

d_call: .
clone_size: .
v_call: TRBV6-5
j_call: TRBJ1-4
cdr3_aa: CASSYGHGLNEKLFF
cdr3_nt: TGTGCCAGCAGTTACGGTCACGGTCTTAATGAAAAACTGTTTTTT

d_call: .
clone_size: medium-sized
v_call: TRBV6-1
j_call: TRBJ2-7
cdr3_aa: CASSEDSLRRYEQYF
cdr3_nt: TGTGCCAGCAGTGAAGACAGCTTAAGAAGATACGAGCAGTACTTC

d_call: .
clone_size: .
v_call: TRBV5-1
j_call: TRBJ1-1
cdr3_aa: CASSGDGGSYTEAFF
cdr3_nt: TGCGCCAGCAGCGGGGACGGGGGAAGCTACACTGAAGCTTTCTTT

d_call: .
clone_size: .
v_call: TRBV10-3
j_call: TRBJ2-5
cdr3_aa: CAISEWRAETQYF
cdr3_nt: TGTGCCATCAGTGAGTGGCGGGCAGAGACCCAGTACTTC

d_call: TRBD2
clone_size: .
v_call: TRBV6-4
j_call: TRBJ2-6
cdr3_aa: CASSEEAGSGANVLTF
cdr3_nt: TGTGCCAGCAGTGAAGAAGCGGGAAGTGGGGCCAACGTCCTGACTTTC

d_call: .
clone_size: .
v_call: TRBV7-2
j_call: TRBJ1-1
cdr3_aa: CASSPRGQSEAFF
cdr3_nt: TGTGCCAGCAGCCCGCGGGGACAATCTGAAGCTTTCTTT

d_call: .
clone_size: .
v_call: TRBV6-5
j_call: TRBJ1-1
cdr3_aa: CASSYGGTEAFF
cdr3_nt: TGTGCCAGCAGTTACGGGGGGACTGAAGCTTTCTTT

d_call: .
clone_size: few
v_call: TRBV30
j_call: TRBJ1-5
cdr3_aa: CACSMGWDQPQHF
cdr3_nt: TGTGCCTGCTCCATGGGGTGGGATCAGCCCCAGCATTTT

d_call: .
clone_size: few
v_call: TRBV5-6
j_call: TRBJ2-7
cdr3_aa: CASSPPQRSYEQYF
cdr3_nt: TGTGCCAGCAGCCCGCCTCAGAGATCCTACGAGCAGTACTTC

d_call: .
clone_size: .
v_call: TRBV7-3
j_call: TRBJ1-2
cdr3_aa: CASSRIPGAGYTF
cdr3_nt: TGTGCCAGCAGTCGTATACCAGGGGCTGGCTACACCTTC

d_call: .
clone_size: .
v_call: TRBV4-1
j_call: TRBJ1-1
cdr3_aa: CASKHKIPVNTEAFF
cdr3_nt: TGCGCCAGCAAGCACAAAATTCCGGTGAACACTGAAGCTTTCTTT